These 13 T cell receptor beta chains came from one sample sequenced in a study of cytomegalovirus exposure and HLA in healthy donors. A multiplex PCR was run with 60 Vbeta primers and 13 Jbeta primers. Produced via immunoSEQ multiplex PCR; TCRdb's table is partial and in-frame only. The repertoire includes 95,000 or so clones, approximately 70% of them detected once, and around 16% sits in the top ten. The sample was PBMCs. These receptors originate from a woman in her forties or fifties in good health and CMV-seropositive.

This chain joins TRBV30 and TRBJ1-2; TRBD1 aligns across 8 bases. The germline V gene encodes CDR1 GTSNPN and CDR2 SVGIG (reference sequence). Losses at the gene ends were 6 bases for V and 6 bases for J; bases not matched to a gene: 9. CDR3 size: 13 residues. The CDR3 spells CACPLTGVNGYTF. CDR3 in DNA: TGTGCCTGCCCCTTGACAGGGGTAAATGGCTACACCTTC. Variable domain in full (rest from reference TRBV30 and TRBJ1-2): SQTIHQWPATLVQPVGSPLSLECTVEGTSNPNLYWYRQAAGRGLQLLFYSVGIGQISSEVPQNLSASRPQDRQFILSSKKLLLSDSGFYLCACPLTGVNGYTFGSGTRLTVV.

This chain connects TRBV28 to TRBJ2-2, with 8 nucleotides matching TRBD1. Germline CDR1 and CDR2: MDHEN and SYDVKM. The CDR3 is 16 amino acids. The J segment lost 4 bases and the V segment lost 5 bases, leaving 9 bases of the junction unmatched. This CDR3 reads CASSEDRAPGTGELFF. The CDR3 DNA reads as TGTGCCAGCAGTGAGGACAGGGCACCTGGCACCGGGGAGCTGTTTTTT. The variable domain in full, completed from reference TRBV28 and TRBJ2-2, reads DVKVTQSSRYLVKRTGEKVFLECVQDMDHENMFWYRQDPGLGLRLIYFSYDVKMKEKGDIPEGYSVSREKKERFSLILESASTNQTSMYLCASSEDRAPGTGELFFGEGSRLTVL.

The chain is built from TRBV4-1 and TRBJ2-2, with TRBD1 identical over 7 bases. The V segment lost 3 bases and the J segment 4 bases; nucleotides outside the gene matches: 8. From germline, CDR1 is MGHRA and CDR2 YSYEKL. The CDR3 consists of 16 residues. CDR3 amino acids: CASSHLPGGITGELFF. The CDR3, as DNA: TGCGCCAGCAGCCATCTTCCAGGGGGTATCACCGGGGAGCTGTTTTTT.

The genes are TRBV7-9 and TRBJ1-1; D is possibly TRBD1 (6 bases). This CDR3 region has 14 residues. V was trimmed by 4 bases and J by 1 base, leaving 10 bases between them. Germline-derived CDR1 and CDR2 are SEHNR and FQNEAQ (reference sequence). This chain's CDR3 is CASSSGAGNTEAFF. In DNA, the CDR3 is TGTGCCAGCAGCTCAGGGGCAGGGAACACTGAAGCTTTCTTT.

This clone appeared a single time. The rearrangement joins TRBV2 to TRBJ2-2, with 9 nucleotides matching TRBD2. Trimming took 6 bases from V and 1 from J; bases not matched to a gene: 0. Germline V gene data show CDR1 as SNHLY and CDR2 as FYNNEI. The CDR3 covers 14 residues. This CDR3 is CASRTSGNTGELFF. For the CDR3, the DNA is TGTGCCAGCAGGACTAGCGGGAACACCGGGGAGCTGTTTTTT.

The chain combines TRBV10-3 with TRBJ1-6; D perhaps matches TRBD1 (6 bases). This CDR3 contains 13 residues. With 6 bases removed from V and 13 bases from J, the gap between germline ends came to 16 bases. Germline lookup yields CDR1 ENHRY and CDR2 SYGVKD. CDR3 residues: CAIRDSSQAPLHF. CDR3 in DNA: TGTGCCATCAGGGACAGCTCCCAAGCGCCCCTCCACTTT.

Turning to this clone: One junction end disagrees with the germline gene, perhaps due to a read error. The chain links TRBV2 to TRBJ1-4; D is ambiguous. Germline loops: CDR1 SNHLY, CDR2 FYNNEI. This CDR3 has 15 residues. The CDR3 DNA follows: TGTGCCAGCAGTATAGCAACTCTAAGCGACTCCCCAATTTTGTTT. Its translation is CASSIATLSDSPILF.

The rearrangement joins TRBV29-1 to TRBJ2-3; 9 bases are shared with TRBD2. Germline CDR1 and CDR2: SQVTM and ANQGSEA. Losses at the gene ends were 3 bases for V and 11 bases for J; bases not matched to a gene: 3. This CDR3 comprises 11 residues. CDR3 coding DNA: TGCAGCGTTGACAAACTAGCGGGGCAGTATTTT. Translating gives CSVDKLAGQYF.

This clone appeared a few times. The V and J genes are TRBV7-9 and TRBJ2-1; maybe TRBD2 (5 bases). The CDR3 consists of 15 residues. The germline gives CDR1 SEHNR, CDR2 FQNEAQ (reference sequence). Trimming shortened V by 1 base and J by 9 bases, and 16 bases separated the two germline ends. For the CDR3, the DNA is TGTGCCAGCAGCTTAGGGGTCCGGGGTTTGGGTGAGCAGTTCTTC. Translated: CASSLGVRGLGEQFF.

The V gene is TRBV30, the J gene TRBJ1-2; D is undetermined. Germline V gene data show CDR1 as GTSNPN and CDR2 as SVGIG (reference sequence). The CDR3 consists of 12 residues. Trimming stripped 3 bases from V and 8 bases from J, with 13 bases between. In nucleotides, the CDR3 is TGTGCCTGGAGGCTATCCCCGGGGGGCTACACCTTC. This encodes CAWRLSPGGYTF.

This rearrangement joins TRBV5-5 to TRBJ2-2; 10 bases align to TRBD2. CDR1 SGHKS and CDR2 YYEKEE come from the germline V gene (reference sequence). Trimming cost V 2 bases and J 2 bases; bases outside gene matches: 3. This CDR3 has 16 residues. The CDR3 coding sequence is TGTGCCAGCAGCTTTACTAGCGGGACTAACACCGGGGAGCTGTTTTTT. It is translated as CASSFTSGTNTGELFF.

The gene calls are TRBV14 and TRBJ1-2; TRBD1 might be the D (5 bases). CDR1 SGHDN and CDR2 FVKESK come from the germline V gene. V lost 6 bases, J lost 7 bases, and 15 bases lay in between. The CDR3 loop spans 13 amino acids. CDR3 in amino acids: CASSQDTWGGYTF. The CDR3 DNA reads TGTGCCAGCAGTCAGGACACCTGGGGTGGCTACACCTTC.

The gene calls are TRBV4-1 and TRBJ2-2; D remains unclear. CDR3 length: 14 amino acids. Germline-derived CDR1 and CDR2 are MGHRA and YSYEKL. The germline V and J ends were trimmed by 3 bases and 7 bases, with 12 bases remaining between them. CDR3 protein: CASSHVLEVGELFF. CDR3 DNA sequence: TGCGCCAGCAGCCACGTTCTAGAAGTCGGGGAGCTGTTTTTT.